The T cell receptor beta chain under discussion was sequenced for a study of siplizumab effects on memory and regulatory T cells. General study points: Naive T cells looked more diverse than memory cells, and they looked like major contributors to the alloresponse.

This CDR3 contains 13 residues. Germline V lookup: CDR1 MGHDK, CDR2 SYGVNS. The V and J ends lost 4 bases and 7 bases respectively, with 13 bases between them. To note about this clone: Its antigen is currently unknown.

Sequencing was performed with immunoSEQ multiplex PCR; in TCRdb, only in-frame clones are kept and a portion is missing. The top ten clones hold about 1.1% of a sample with tens of thousands of clones, 95% to 98% of them seen once. The origin of this receptor is a human donor in good health. This sequence joins TRBV25-1 and TRBJ1-1, with D possibly matching TRBD1 (6 bases). Sequences were obtained from naive CD8+ T cells sorted from blood. The CDR3 loop is CASSGTGRVEAFF. The CDR3 DNA reads TGTGCCAGCAGTGGAACAGGGCGGGTTGAAGCTTTCTTT.